These 21 T cell receptor beta chains came from one sample sequenced in a study of blood T cell repertoires in COVID-19. Some clones are missing from TCRdb's copy, which holds only in-frame ones; the method was immunoSEQ multiplex PCR. The sample lists roughly 200,000 clones, roughly 83% occurring once. Sequenced material: PBMCs or T cells enriched from blood (not recorded which). The source is a woman younger than 45 who had recovered from COVID-19.

The chain carries TRBV19 and TRBJ2-1; D is uncertain. CDR3 length: 19 amino acids. Trimming cost V 2 bases and J 0 bases, with 20 bases left between them. CDR1 is LNHDA, CDR2 SQIVND, per germline (reference sequence). In nucleotides, the CDR3 is TGTGCCAGTAGTATAAGGTTAAGGAAAGCGATGAACTCCTACAATGAGCAGTTCTTC. Protein product: CASSIRLRKAMNSYNEQFF.

This clone was counted between two and nine times. The V call is TRBV7-3, the J call TRBJ1-1; TRBD1 aligns across 7 bases. The germline gives CDR1 SGHTA, CDR2 FQGTGA. The CDR3 has 15 residues. Trimming removed 2 bases from V and 2 bases from J; junction bases left unmatched: 5. The CDR3 sequence is CASSLQGTANTEAFF. The CDR3 DNA reads as TGTGCCAGCAGCTTACAGGGGACAGCAAACACTGAAGCTTTCTTT.

This rearrangement joins TRBV29-1 to TRBJ2-1, with D possibly TRBD2 on 7 matching bases. The ends were cut back, 4 bases at V and 1 base at J, with 26 bases in the middle. The V gene's germline CDR1 is SQVTM and CDR2 ANQGSEA. This CDR3 is 19 amino acids long. DNA for the CDR3: TGCAGCGTTGTAGGGCTAGCTCGGGGGGCCGGTCAGTCCTACAATGAGCAGTTCTTC. Translation gives CSVVGLARGAGQSYNEQFF.

Only one count was recorded for this clone. The rearrangement joins TRBV11-2 to TRBJ2-7, with 10 bases fitting TRBD2. Germline V lookup: CDR1 SGHAT, CDR2 FQNNGV. There are 14 residues in the CDR3. V was clipped by 3 bases and J by 6 bases; unmatched bases: 5. DNA for the CDR3: TGTGCCAGCAGCTTCACTAGCGGGAAGTCCGAGCAGTACTTC. Encoded protein: CASSFTSGKSEQYF.

The gene calls are TRBV9 and TRBJ2-5; 11 bases align to TRBD1. Germline V gene data show CDR1 as SGDLS and CDR2 as YYNGEE. With 0 bases clipped from V and 5 bases from J, the junction kept 3 bases outside the gene matches. The CDR3 has 15 residues. This CDR3 is CASSVGTGGMETQYF. The CDR3 DNA reads TGTGCCAGCAGCGTAGGGACAGGGGGCATGGAGACCCAGTACTTC.

This chain connects TRBV6-2 or TRBV6-3 to TRBJ2-3; D unclear. The length of the CDR3 is 14 residues. V lost 5 bases and J lost 0, with 9 bases in between. CDR1 is MNHEY, CDR2 SVGEGT, per germline. The CDR3 sequence is CASSRVVSTDTQYF. CDR3 DNA: TGTGCCAGCAGTCGGGTGGTGAGCACAGATACGCAGTATTTT.

The chain combines TRBV11-3 with TRBJ2-7; 9 bases are a match to TRBD1. J gave up 2 bases and V 5 bases, and 13 bases lay outside the gene matches. Germline CDR1 reads SGHNT; CDR2 reads YENEEA. The CDR3 loop spans 17 amino acids. The CDR3 is CASSQPVGQGRPYEQYF. The CDR3 nucleotides are TGTGCCAGCAGCCAACCCGTAGGACAGGGGAGGCCCTACGAGCAGTACTTC.

This clone has a single count. The chain has TRBV10-3 and TRBJ2-5; D is possibly TRBD1 (6 bases). Germline lookup yields CDR1 ENHRY and CDR2 SYGVKD. CDR3 length: 13 residues. V lost 6 bases, J lost 3 bases, and 11 bases lay in between. This CDR3 reads CAISLKGEETQYF. The CDR3 DNA sequence: TGTGCCATCAGCCTGAAGGGGGAAGAGACCCAGTACTTC.

V usage is TRBV4-2 and J usage is TRBJ1-1; 7 nucleotides line up with TRBD1. The germline V gene has CDR1 LGHNA and CDR2 YNFKEQ. Trimming took 0 bases from V and 7 from J; bases not matched to a gene: 11. The CDR3 runs to 16 residues. This CDR3 reads CASSQDNQQQGFEAFF. DNA of the CDR3: TGTGCCAGCAGCCAAGATAATCAGCAACAGGGGTTTGAAGCTTTCTTT.

This clone has more than one count but fewer than ten. This chain links TRBV27 with TRBJ2-5; TRBD1 aligns across 12 bases. Germline lookup yields CDR1 MNHEY and CDR2 SMNVEV (reference sequence). V was clipped by 6 bases and J by 7 bases; unmatched bases: 12. The CDR3 spans 16 residues. The CDR3 nucleotides read TGTGCCAGCAGCCGGGACAGGGGGCCTAAGAAGGGGACCCAGTACTTC. It codes for CASSRDRGPKKGTQYF.

As for this clone: Germline and junction disagree at one end, which may indicate a read error. This chain uses TRBV19 with TRBJ2-5, with D perhaps TRBD2 (5 bases). CDR3 size: 16 residues. Germline lookup yields CDR1 LNHDA and CDR2 SQIVND (reference sequence). This CDR3 reads CASSKPTMLNGEIQYF. Written as DNA, the CDR3 is TGTGCCAGTAGTAAACCGACTATGCTAAATGGGGAGATCCAGTACTTC.

This chain uses TRBV7-9 with TRBJ2-1, with 8 bases that match TRBD2. The V and J ends lost 2 bases and 9 bases, in that order; junction bases with no gene match: 6. This CDR3 has 14 residues. CDR1 is SEHNR and CDR2 is FQNEAQ in the germline V gene (reference sequence). This CDR3 reads CASSLQREFCEQFF. The CDR3 DNA follows: TGTGCCAGCAGCTTACAGCGGGAGTTTTGTGAGCAGTTCTTC.

This clone was seen just once. This chain connects TRBV5-5 to TRBJ2-7, with 9 bases matching TRBD1. After removal of 0 bases from V and 4 bases from J, the junction contained 2 bases not matched to a gene. CDR3 length: 14 amino acids. The germline CDR1 and CDR2 sequences are SGHKS and YYEKEE (reference sequence). CDR3 DNA: TGTGCCAGCAGCTTGGGGACAGGGGCTTACGAGCAGTACTTC. Translating it yields CASSLGTGAYEQYF.

This clone was counted a few times. V is TRBV18 and J is TRBJ2-7; 7 bases fit TRBD1. Germline loops: CDR1 KGHSH, CDR2 LQKENI. The junction had 3 bases not matched to a gene; V was cut back by 2 bases and J by 2 bases. The CDR3 spans 14 residues. This CDR3 is CASSPTGTAYEQYF. CDR3 in DNA: TGTGCCAGCTCACCAACCGGGACAGCCTACGAGCAGTACTTC.

The chain recombines TRBV5-6 with TRBJ2-5; D not certain. Trimming took off 3 bases at V and 0 bases at J, with 12 bases between the two ends. The CDR3 is made up of 15 amino acids. CDR1 and CDR2 from the germline V gene are SGHDT and YYEEEE. CDR3 region: CASSSGSTYQETQYF. The DNA for the CDR3 is TGTGCCAGCAGCTCCGGGTCGACGTACCAAGAGACCCAGTACTTC.

The V call is TRBV20-1, the J call TRBJ1-3; D is unclear. Per germline, CDR1 DFQATT and CDR2 SNEGSKA (reference sequence). Trimming left V 3 bases short and J 10 bases short, with 10 bases between. The CDR3 totals 11 residues. The CDR3 nucleotides are TGCAGTGCTAGGGACTCGTTTACCATATATTTT. Its translation is CSARDSFTIYF.

This clone appeared a few times. The gene calls are TRBV11-3 and TRBJ2-2; a possible D gene is TRBD2 (5 bases). This CDR3 is built from 15 residues. Germline CDR1 is SGHNT and CDR2 is YENEEA. Trimming removed 2 bases at V and 6 bases at J, with 13 bases between. The CDR3 here is CASSLLEAAAGELFF. Written as DNA, the CDR3 is TGTGCCAGCAGCTTACTAGAAGCGGCGGCCGGGGAGCTGTTTTTT.

The chain employs TRBV21-1 and TRBJ2-2; the D call in the table, TRBD2, was not verified against the DNA. TRBV21-1 is marked as a pseudogene. The CDR3 has 15 amino acids. The CDR3, as DNA: TGTGCCAGCAGCAAATCAGAGAGGAAGAGACGGGGAGCTGTTTTT. Protein product: CASSKSERKRRGAVF.

The rearrangement links TRBV1 to TRBJ2-1; the D call of TRBD2 is as the table states it, not checked on the DNA. TRBV1 is labeled a pseudogene. CDR3 length equals 15 residues. The CDR3 is CTSSQDLALCNEQFF. The CDR3 region has the DNA TGCACCAGCAGCCAAGATCTAGCCCTATGCAATGAGCAGTTCTTC.

V and J are TRBV7-2 and TRBJ1-6, with D hard to call. Trimming shortened V by 2 bases and J by 8 bases, and 13 bases separated the two germline ends. Looked up from germline, CDR1 is SGHTA and CDR2 is FQGNSA. The CDR3 has 15 amino acids. In nucleotides, the CDR3 is TGTGCCAGCAGCTTACCGAGAGTGCCGTATTCACCCCTCCACTTT. This sequence encodes CASSLPRVPYSPLHF.

The chain couples TRBV7-9 to TRBJ2-7, with TRBD2 matching over 7 bases. The junction had 11 bases not matched to a gene; V was cut back by 1 base and J by 5 bases. Looked up from germline, CDR1 is SEHNR and CDR2 is FQNEAQ (reference sequence). This CDR3 is 16 amino acids long. The CDR3 loop reads CASSLGGGRVFNEQYF. Here the CDR3 DNA reads TGTGCCAGCAGCTTAGGGGGCGGGAGAGTGTTCAACGAGCAGTACTTC.